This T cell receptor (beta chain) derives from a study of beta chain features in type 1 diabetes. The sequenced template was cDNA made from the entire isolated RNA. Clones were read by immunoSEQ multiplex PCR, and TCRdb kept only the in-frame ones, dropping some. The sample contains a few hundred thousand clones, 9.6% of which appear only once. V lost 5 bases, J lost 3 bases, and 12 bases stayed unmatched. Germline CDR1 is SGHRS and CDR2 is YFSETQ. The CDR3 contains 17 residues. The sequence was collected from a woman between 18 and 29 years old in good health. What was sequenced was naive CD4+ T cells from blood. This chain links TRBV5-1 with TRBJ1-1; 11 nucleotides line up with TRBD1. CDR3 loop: CASRSGTGGSFYTEAFF. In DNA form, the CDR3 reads TGCGCCAGCAGATCCGGGACAGGGGGTTCATTTTACACTGAAGCTTTCTTT.